This TCR beta chain derives from a study of OX40 agonist ivuxolimab in advanced cancers. Overall study: A diagnosis of hepatocellular carcinoma, melanoma, renal cell or head and neck cancer was present in dose-escalation patients. Treatment received earlier with anti-PD-1, anti-PD-L1 or anti-CTLA-4 agents was allowed, and around 36% had some.

Clones were sequenced by immunoSEQ multiplex PCR, and TCRdb holds only the in-frame ones, with some missing. The sample has tens of thousands of clones, 92% seen once. Exclusion applied to patients with autoimmune disease history or systemic immunosuppression. This clone was seen once. The sample here was CD4+ or CD8+ T cells sorted from blood, taken in a trial of the OX40 agonist ivuxolimab. The TCR comes from an adult with an advanced solid tumor such as melanoma, head and neck, liver or kidney cancer.

This CDR3 reads CASSPSPETQYF. DNA for the CDR3: TGTGCCAGCAGCCCCTCCCCAGAGACCCAGTACTTC. The V call is TRBV7-2, the J call TRBJ2-5; D is unclear. The CDR3 is 12 residues long. Trimming took off 5 bases at V and 4 bases at J, with 8 bases between the two ends. Germline CDR1 reads SGHTA; CDR2 reads FQGNSA.